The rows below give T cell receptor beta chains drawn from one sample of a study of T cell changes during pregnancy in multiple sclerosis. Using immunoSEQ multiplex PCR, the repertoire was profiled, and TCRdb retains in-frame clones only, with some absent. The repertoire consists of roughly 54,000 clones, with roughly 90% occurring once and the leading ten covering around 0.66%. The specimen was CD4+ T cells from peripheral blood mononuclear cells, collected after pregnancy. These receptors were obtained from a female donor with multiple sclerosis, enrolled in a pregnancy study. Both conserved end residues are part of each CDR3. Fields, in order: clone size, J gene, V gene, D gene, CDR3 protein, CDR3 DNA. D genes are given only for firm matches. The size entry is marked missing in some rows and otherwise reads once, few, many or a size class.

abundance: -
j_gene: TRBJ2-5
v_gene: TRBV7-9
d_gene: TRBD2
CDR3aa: CASSLSGTSYQETQYF
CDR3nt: TGTGCCAGCAGCTTGTCCGGGACTAGCTACCAAGAGACCCAGTACTTC

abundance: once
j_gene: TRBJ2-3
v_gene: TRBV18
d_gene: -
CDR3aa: CASSPLPNTDTQYF
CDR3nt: TGTGCCAGCTCACCACTTCCAAACACAGATACGCAGTATTTT

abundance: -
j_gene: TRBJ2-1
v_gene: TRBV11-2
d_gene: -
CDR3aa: CASSQPTREYRGEQFF
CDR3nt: TGTGCCAGCAGTCAACCCACTAGGGAGTACCGAGGCGAGCAGTTCTTC

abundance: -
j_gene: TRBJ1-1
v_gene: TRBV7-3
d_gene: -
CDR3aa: CASSLNADEAFF
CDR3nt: TGTGCCAGCAGCTTAAATGCAGATGAAGCTTTCTTT

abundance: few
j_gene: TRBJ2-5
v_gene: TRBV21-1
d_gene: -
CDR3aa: CASGLVGRETQYF
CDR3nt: TGTGCCAGCGGACTAGTCGGGAGAGAGACCCAGTACTTC

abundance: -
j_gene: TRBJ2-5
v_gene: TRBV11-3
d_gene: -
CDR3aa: CASSLDGGQETQYF
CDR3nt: TGTGCCAGCAGCTTAGACGGAGGACAAGAGACCCAGTACTTC

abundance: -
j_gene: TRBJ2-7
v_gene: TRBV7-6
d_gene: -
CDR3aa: CASSSSATGIYEQYF
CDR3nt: TGTGCCAGCAGCTCCTCCGCGACAGGAATCTACGAGCAGTACTTC

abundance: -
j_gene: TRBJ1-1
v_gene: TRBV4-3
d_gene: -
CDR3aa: CASSLDLTREGPNMNTEAFF
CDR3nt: TGCGCCAGCAGCCTCGACCTGACCAGGGAGGGCCCAAATATGAACACTGAAGCTTTCTTT

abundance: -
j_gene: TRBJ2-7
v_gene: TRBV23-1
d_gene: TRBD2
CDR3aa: CASSHRSTSGGHEQYF
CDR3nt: TGCGCCAGCAGTCATCGATCGACTAGCGGGGGGCACGAGCAGTACTTC

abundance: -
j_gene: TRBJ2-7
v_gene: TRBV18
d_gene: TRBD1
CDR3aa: CASSPLQGVYEQYF
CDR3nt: TGTGCCAGCTCACCACTCCAGGGGGTCTACGAGCAGTACTTC

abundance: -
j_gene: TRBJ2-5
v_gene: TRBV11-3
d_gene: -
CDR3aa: CASSSGETQETQYF
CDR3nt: TGTGCCAGCAGCTCGGGGGAGACACAAGAGACCCAGTACTTC

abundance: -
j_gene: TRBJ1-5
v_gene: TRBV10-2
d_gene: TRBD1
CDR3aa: CASSRQGSQPQHF
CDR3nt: TGCGCCAGCAGCCGACAGGGGTCTCAGCCCCAGCATTTT

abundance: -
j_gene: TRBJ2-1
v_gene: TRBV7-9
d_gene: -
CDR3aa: CASRHDARPNEQFF
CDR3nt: TGTGCCAGCAGGCACGATGCGAGGCCCAATGAGCAGTTCTTC

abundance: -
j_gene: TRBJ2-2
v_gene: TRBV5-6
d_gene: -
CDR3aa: CASSYERTGELFF
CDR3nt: TGTGCCAGCAGCTATGAGCGGACCGGGGAGCTGTTTTTT

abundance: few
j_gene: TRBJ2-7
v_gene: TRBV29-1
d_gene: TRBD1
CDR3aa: CSAGDRVYEQYF
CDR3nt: TGCAGCGCTGGGGACAGGGTCTACGAGCAGTACTTC

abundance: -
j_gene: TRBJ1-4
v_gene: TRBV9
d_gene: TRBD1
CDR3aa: CASSVGGTGIDEKLFF
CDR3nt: TGTGCCAGCAGCGTAGGGGGGACAGGGATAGATGAAAAACTGTTTTTT

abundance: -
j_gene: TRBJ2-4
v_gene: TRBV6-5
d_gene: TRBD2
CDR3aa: CASSLGTRVLNIQYF
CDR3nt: TGTGCCAGCAGTCTCGGGACTAGAGTCTTAAACATTCAGTACTTC

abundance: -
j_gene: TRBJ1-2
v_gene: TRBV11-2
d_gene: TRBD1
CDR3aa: CASSPDGTAAYGYTF
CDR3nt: TGTGCCAGCAGCCCAGACGGGACAGCCGCCTATGGCTACACCTTC

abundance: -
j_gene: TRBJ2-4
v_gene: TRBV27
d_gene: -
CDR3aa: CASSYSFILAKNIQYF
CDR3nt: TGTGCCAGCAGTTATTCTTTTATCCTAGCCAAAAACATTCAGTACTTC

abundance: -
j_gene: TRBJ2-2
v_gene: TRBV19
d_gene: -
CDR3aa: CASSGWRRVDTGELFF
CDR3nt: TGTGCCAGTAGTGGTTGGAGACGGGTTGACACCGGGGAGCTGTTTTTT

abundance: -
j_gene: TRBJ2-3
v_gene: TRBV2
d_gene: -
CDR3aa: CASVKVQGMKGTDTQYF
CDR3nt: TGTGCCAGCGTCAAAGTGCAGGGGATGAAGGGGACAGATACGCAGTATTTT

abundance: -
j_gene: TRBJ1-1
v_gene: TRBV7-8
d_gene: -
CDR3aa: CASSPMTGHTEAFF
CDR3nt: TGTGCCAGCAGCCCGATGACAGGACACACTGAAGCTTTCTTT

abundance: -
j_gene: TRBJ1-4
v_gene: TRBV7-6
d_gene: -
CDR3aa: CASSLSQGIQEKLFF
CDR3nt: TGTGCCAGCAGCCTTAGTCAGGGGATTCAGGAAAAACTGTTTTTT

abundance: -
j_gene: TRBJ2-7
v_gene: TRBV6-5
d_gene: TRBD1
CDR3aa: CASSFQGAPYEQYF
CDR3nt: TGTGCCAGCAGTTTCCAGGGGGCCCCCTACGAGCAGTACTTC

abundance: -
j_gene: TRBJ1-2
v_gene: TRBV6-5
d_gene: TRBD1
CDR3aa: CASTTGGVGYTF
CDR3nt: TGTGCCAGCACCACAGGGGGCGTCGGCTACACCTTC

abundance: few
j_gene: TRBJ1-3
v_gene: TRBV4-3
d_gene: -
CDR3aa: CASSQGWGLGNTIYF
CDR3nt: TGCGCCAGCAGCCAAGGATGGGGACTGGGAAACACCATATATTTT

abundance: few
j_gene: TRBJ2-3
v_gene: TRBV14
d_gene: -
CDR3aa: CASSLEGEDTQYF
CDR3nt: TGTGCCAGCAGCCTAGAAGGGGAAGATACGCAGTATTTT

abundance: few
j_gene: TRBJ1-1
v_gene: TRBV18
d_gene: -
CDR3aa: CASSPLGQTNTEAFF
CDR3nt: TGTGCCAGCTCACCACTGGGCCAGACGAACACTGAAGCTTTCTTT

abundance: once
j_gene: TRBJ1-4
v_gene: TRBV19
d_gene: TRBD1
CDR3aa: CATRPDRAYNEKLFF
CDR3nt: TGTGCCACAAGGCCGGACAGGGCTTATAATGAAAAACTGTTTTTT

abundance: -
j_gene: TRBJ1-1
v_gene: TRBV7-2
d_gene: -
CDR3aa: CASSLWTNTEAFF
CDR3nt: TGTGCCAGCAGCTTATGGACTAACACTGAAGCTTTCTTT

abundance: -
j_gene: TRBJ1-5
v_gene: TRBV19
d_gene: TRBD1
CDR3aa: CASTVGTGNQPQHF
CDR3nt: TGTGCCAGTACCGTGGGGACAGGGAATCAGCCCCAGCATTTT

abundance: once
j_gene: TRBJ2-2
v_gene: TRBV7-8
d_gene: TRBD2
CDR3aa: CASSFTAGGPTGELFF
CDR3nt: TGTGCCAGCAGCTTCACAGCGGGGGGCCCCACCGGGGAGCTGTTTTTT

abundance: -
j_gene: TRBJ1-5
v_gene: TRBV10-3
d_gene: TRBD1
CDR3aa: CASSDRAYNQPQHF
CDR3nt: TGTGCCAGCTCGGACAGGGCGTACAATCAGCCCCAGCATTTT

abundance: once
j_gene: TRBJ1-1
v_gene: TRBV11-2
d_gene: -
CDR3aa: CASSLVRATNTEAFF
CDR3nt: TGTGCCAGCAGCTTAGTGCGTGCCACCAACACTGAAGCTTTCTTT

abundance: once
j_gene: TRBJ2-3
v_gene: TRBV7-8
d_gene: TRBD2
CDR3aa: CASRIREAGGPDTQYF
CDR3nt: TGTGCCAGCAGAATAAGGGAAGCGGGGGGGCCAGATACGCAGTATTTT

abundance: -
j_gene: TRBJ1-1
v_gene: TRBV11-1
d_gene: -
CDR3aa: CASSLFNRATEAFF
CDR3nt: TGTGCCAGCAGCTTATTTAACAGGGCCACTGAAGCTTTCTTT

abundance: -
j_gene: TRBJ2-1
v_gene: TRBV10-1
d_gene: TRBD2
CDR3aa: CASSESTSGDSSYNEQFF
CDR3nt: TGCGCCAGCAGTGAATCAACTAGCGGGGATAGCTCCTACAATGAGCAGTTCTTC

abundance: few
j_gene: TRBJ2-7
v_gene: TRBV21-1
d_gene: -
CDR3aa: CASRTGTGVYEQYF
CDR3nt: TGTGCCAGCAGGACCGGGACAGGGGTTTACGAGCAGTACTTC

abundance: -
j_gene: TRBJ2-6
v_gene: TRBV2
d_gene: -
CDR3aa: CASSTGLQRSGANVLTF
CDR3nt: TGTGCCAGCAGTACGGGACTTCAGAGATCTGGGGCCAACGTCCTGACTTTC

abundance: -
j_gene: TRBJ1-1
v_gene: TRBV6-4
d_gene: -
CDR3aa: CASSEYFGPLNTEAFF
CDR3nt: TGTGCCAGCAGTGAATACTTTGGGCCACTGAACACTGAAGCTTTCTTT

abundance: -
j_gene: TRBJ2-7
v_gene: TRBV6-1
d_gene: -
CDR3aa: CASSEAGEGQYF
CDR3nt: TGTGCCAGCAGTGAAGCGGGTGAGGGGCAGTACTTC

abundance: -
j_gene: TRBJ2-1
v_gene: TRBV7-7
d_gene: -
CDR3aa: CASSLYSRDNEQFF
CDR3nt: TGTGCCAGCAGCTTATATTCGCGGGACAATGAGCAGTTCTTC

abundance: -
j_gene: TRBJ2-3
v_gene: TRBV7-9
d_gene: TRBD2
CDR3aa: CASGRTSGVNPSTDTQYF
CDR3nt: TGTGCCAGCGGCCGGACTAGCGGAGTTAATCCTAGCACAGATACGCAGTATTTT

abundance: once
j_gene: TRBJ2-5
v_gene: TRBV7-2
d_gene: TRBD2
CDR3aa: CASSLIAGGPETQYF
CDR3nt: TGTGCCAGCAGCTTGATAGCGGGGGGGCCAGAGACCCAGTACTTC

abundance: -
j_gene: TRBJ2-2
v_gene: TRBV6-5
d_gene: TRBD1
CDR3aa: CASSPTGSTGELFF
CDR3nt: TGTGCCAGCAGCCCGACAGGGTCCACCGGGGAGCTGTTTTTT

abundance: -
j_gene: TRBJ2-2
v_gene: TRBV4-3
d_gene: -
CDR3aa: CASSYEFSTGELFF
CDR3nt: TGCGCCAGCAGCTACGAGTTTTCCACCGGGGAGCTGTTTTTT

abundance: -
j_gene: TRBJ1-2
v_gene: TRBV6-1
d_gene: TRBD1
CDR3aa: CASSARTGGTYGYTF
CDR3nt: TGTGCCAGCAGTGCCCGGACAGGGGGCACCTATGGCTACACCTTC

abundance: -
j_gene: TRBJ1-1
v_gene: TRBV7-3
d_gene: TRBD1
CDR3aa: CASSPQTGEAFF
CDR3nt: TGTGCCAGCAGCCCCCAGACAGGGGAAGCTTTCTTT

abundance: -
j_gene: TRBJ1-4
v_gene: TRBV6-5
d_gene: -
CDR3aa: CASSAGGKLFF
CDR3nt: TGTGCCAGCAGCGCCGGGGGAAAACTGTTTTTT

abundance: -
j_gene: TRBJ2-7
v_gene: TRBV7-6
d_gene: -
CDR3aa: CASSLGRGYEQYF
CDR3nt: TGTGCCAGCAGCTTAGGAAGAGGTTACGAGCAGTACTTC

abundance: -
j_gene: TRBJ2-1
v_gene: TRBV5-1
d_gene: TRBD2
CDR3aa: CASSLLVAGAGDEQFF
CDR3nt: TGCGCCAGCAGCTTGTTGGTAGCGGGGGCCGGAGATGAGCAGTTCTTC

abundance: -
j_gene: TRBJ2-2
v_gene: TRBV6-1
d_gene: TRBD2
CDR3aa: CASLGLAGGPGELFF
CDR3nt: TGTGCCAGCTTGGGACTAGCGGGGGGGCCCGGGGAGCTGTTTTTT

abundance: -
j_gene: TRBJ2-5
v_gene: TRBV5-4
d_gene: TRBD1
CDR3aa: CASRWGGQGPGAQYF
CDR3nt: TGTGCCAGCAGGTGGGGAGGACAGGGCCCCGGGGCCCAGTACTTC

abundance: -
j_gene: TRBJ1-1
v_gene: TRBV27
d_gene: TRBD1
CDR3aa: CASSSLRDRGLNSKAFF
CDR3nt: TGTGCCAGCAGTTCCCTCCGGGACAGGGGGCTAAATTCAAAAGCTTTCTTT

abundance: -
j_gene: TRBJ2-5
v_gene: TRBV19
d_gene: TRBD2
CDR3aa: CASSQLAGRETQYF
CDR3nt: TGTGCCAGTAGTCAACTAGCGGGGAGGGAGACCCAGTACTTC

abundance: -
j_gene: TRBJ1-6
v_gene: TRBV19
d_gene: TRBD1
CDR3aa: CASSISWTGGNSPLHF
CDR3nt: TGTGCCAGTAGTATATCGTGGACAGGCGGTAATTCACCCCTCCACTTT

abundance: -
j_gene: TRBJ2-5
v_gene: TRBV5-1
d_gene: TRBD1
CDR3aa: CASPSTGSETQYF
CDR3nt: TGCGCCAGCCCCTCGACAGGGTCGGAGACCCAGTACTTC